Listed here are 3 T cell receptor beta chains from one sample, sequenced in a study of shared clonotypes between healthy human individuals (dated by TCRdb to 2020 to 2022). The library was produced with the immunoSEQ multiplex PCR assay. Imported from immuneACCESS, the table was reduced by TCRdb to in-frame sequences with V and J called. These copies leave out some clones; in studies compared against another copy, an unresolved V gene accounts for under half, and the cause of the remainder is not known. Present in this sample are around 2,000,000 clones, roughly 94% of which were seen just once. More than 0.1% of the sample is taken by the ten largest. The specimen sequenced was naive CD4+ T cells sorted from blood. The sample's cell subset or site, from its label and the paper: CD45RA+ positively selected. The receptors derive from a man between 18 and 29 years old in good health.

The chain joins TRBV6-6 to TRBJ1-1; 9 bases align to TRBD1. CDR1 is MNHNY, CDR2 SVGAGI, per germline (reference sequence). Unmatched junction bases numbered 8, after V lost 7 bases and J lost 2 bases. CDR3 length: 15 amino acids. CDR3: CASIQGARFNTEAFF. Here the CDR3 DNA reads TGTGCCAGCATACAGGGGGCGCGATTTAACACTGAAGCTTTCTTT.

The chain uses TRBV6-5 and TRBJ2-7, with TRBD2 matching 7 bases. The germline CDR1 and CDR2 sequences are MNHEY and SVGAGI. Unmatched junction bases numbered 10, after V lost 8 bases and J lost 0 bases. CDR3 length equals 15 residues. This CDR3 is CASARLAESSYEQYF. CDR3 sequence (DNA): TGTGCCAGCGCCCGGCTAGCGGAGAGCTCCTACGAGCAGTACTTC.

The rearrangement joins TRBV9 to TRBJ1-6; D not resolved. Germline V CDR1 and CDR2: SGDLS, YYNGEE. CDR3 size: 13 residues. The V end lost 4 bases, the J end lost 7 bases, and 9 bases lay between the germline ends. The CDR3 region is CASSPTQNSPLHF. The CDR3 nucleotides read TGTGCCAGCAGCCCGACACAAAATTCACCCCTCCACTTT.